These 29 T cell receptor beta chains were all obtained from the same sample, sequenced in a study of T cells in Graves' hyperthyroidism and ophthalmopathy. RNA transcripts were the template for amplifying TCR beta CDR3 regions. Primed by the HTBI set, a first-round RT-PCR was run on the TCR CDR3. One entry per CDR3 protein results from TCRdb running MiXCR on the multiplex PCR reads. The sample contains roughly 840,000 distinct CDR3 sequences, about 38% of which appear only once. The source material was blood. The receptors were sampled from a man younger than 35 with Graves' hyperthyroidism.

This clonotype turned up a few times. V is TRBV5-6 and J is TRBJ1-2, with D possibly being TRBD1 (5 bases). V gave up 0 bases and J gave up 4 bases, with 10 bases separating them. CDR3 size: 14 residues. Germline CDR1 SGHDT, CDR2 YYEEEE. The CDR3 is CASSLDGGAYGYTF. The DNA of the CDR3 is TGTGCCAGCAGCTTGGATGGTGGGGCCTATGGCTACACCTTC. The full variable domain, completed using reference TRBV5-6 and TRBJ1-2, is DAGVTQSPTHLIKTRGQQVTLRCSPKSGHDTVSWYQQALGQGPQFIFQYYEEEERQRGNFPDRFSGHQFPNYSSELNVNALLLGDSALYLCASSLDGGAYGYTFGSGTRLTVV.

Comments on this clonotype: A read error is possible here, since a much larger clone lies one base away. This chain connects TRBV29-1 to TRBJ2-5, with a possible D match to TRBD2 (5 bases). This CDR3 has 13 amino acids. V gave up 7 bases and J gave up 5 bases, with 17 bases separating them. Germline lookup yields CDR1 SQVTM and CDR2 ANQGSEA. For the CDR3, the DNA is TGCAGCGCTGATTTACTAAGGGAGGAGACCCAGTACTTC. Protein sequence: CSADLLREETQYF.

This clonotype was picked up a small number of times. The CDR3 bases are TGTGCCAGCAGCTTGGCCGAGGCCGGGGAGCTGTTTTTT. Translation: CASSLAEAGELFF. The chain has TRBV5-4 and TRBJ2-2; D remains unclear. The V gene's germline CDR1 is SGHNT and CDR2 YYREEE (reference sequence). With 0 bases removed from V and 6 bases from J, the gap between germline ends came to 6 bases. The CDR3 is 13 residues long.

The table lists this clonotype with many counts. The chain joins TRBV29-1 to TRBJ1-1, with D hard to call. Trimming stripped 2 bases from V and 2 bases from J, with 6 bases between. The CDR3 is 12 amino acids. CDR1 and CDR2 from the germline V gene are SQVTM and ANQGSEA. CDR3 sequence: CSVERQNTEAFF. The CDR3 DNA reads TGCAGCGTTGAAAGACAAAACACTGAAGCTTTCTTT. The variable domain in full, with the rest retrieved from reference TRBV29-1 and TRBJ1-1, is SAVISQKPSRDICQRGTSLTIQCQVDSQVTMMFWYRQQPGQSLTLIATANQGSEATYESGFVIDKFPISRPNLTFSTLTVSNMSPEDSSIYLCSVERQNTEAFFGQGTRLTVV.

This chain connects TRBV29-1 to TRBJ1-1; D unclear. The CDR3 contains 12 residues. The V and J ends lost 8 bases and 3 bases respectively, with 13 bases between them. Germline CDR1 is SQVTM and CDR2 is ANQGSEA. The CDR3, as DNA: TGCAGCTTAAATGGGGTGGACACTGAAGCTTTCTTT. Translating gives CSLNGVDTEAFF.

At least ten counts were recorded for this clonotype. The chain combines TRBV29-1 with TRBJ1-2; TRBD1 agrees at 11 bases. This CDR3 region has 14 residues. Per the germline V gene, CDR1 is SQVTM and CDR2 is ANQGSEA. V dropped 6 bases and J dropped 4; count of bases not matched to a gene: 7. The CDR3 DNA follows: TGCAGCGTGATGACCGGGACAGGGGGCTATGGCTACACCTTC. Protein: CSVMTGTGGYGYTF.

This clonotype has only one observation. The CDR3 region has the DNA TGTGCCAGCAGTCCCTACAGGGGACCGAACACTGAAGCTTTCTTT. Protein product: CASSPYRGPNTEAFF. This chain connects TRBV12-3 or TRBV12-4 to TRBJ1-1, with 7 bases lining up with TRBD1. V lost 5 bases, J lost 1 base, and 7 bases stayed unmatched. The CDR3 loop spans 15 amino acids.

Of note for this clonotype: With a much larger clone just one base away, this may be a read error. This chain joins TRBV14 and TRBJ1-2; unclear D gene. The CDR3 is 13 residues long. Germline values: CDR1 SGHDN, CDR2 FVKESK. Deletions cut 5 bases from V and 0 bases from J, with 7 bases between. This CDR3 reads CASSSHANYGYTF. The CDR3 region has the DNA TGTGCCAGCAGCTCACACGCTAACTATGGCTACACCTTC.

The table lists this clonotype with many counts. The chain is built from TRBV29-1 and TRBJ2-7; D gene unclear. This CDR3 is built from 13 residues. Germline-derived CDR1 and CDR2 are SQVTM and ANQGSEA. V was cut by 6 bases and J by 0 bases, with 12 bases left in between. The CDR3 reads CSVSLPSSYEQYF. The CDR3 DNA follows: TGCAGCGTGAGCCTTCCTAGCTCCTACGAGCAGTACTTC.

This clonotype appeared a few times. J is TRBJ1-2 and V is TRBV12-3 or TRBV12-4; a possible D gene is TRBD1 (5 bases). V was cut by 4 bases and J by 5 bases, with 14 bases left in between. The CDR3 covers 14 residues. The CDR3 nucleotides read TGTGCCAGCAGTTCCTCGACGAGGGGATATGGCTACACCTTC. Protein: CASSSSTRGYGYTF.

In its sample, this clonotype was seen a few times. This chain connects TRBV11-3 to TRBJ1-3; D call uncertain. This CDR3 comprises 17 residues. Germline V gene data show CDR1 as SGHNT and CDR2 as YENEEA. With 5 bases removed from V and 0 bases from J, the gap between germline ends came to 17 bases. The CDR3 spells CASSPRPPDSSGNTIYF. The CDR3 DNA is TGTGCCAGCAGCCCAAGGCCGCCGGACTCCTCTGGAAACACCATATATTTT. The entire variable domain, with the rest obtained from reference TRBV11-3 and TRBJ1-3, is as follows: EAGVVQSPRYKIIEKKQPVAFWCNPISGHNTLYWYLQNLGQGPELLIRYENEEAVDDSQLPKDRFSAERLKGVDSTLKIQPAELGDSAVYLCASSPRPPDSSGNTIYFGEGSWLTVV.

This chain joins TRBV6-1 and TRBJ1-2; unclear D gene. CDR1 and CDR2 from the germline V gene are MNHNS and SASEGT. The germline V and J ends were trimmed by 4 bases and 1 base, with 10 bases remaining between them. This CDR3 contains 14 residues. The CDR3 sequence is CASSALDLNYGYTF. The CDR3 region has the DNA TGTGCCAGCAGTGCTTTGGACCTTAACTATGGCTACACCTTC.

This clonotype has just a few counts. In nucleotides, the CDR3 is TGTGCCAGCAGCGTAGAGGGGACAGGGCGGGCAACTGAAGCTTTCTTT. Translation: CASSVEGTGRATEAFF. The V gene is TRBV9, the J gene TRBJ1-1; 9 bases are a match to TRBD1. The ends lost 0 bases at V and 5 bases at J; junction bases unmatched: 8. CDR1 is SGDLS, CDR2 YYNGEE, per germline. The length of the CDR3 is 16 residues.

The chain carries TRBV7-1 and TRBJ2-7, with 10 bases identical to TRBD2. TRBV7-1 is sorted into the ORF group, with uncertain function. The CDR3 loop spans 16 amino acids. V gave up 3 bases and J gave up 3 bases; unmatched junction bases: 8. DNA of the CDR3: TGTGCCAGCAGCTCGCTAGGAGCGGGGGGGATCTACGAGCAGTACTTC. Protein: CASSSLGAGGIYEQYF.

The chain joins TRBV6-5 to TRBJ1-5, with D unresolved. Trimming stripped 7 bases from V and 3 bases from J, with 16 bases between. The germline V gene encodes CDR1 MNHEY and CDR2 SVGAGI. This CDR3 region has 15 residues. The CDR3 nucleotides read TGTGCCAGCACTTTGGAGTCAGGCGTCAATCAGCCCCAGCATTTT. Translation gives CASTLESGVNQPQHF.

On this clonotype: Mismatch with germline at one junction end may stem from a read error. V usage is TRBV5-1 and J usage is TRBJ1-5; 9 positions match TRBD1. CDR3 length equals 15 residues. Germline loops: CDR1 SGHRS, CDR2 YFSETQ. The CDR3 reads CASSPGTGRDQPQHF. The CDR3 region has the DNA TGTGCCAGCAGCCCGGGGACAGGGAGGGATCAGCCCCAGCATTTT.

This clonotype was detected ten times or more. The V and J genes are TRBV6-5 and TRBJ1-4; TRBD1 aligns across 7 bases. Trimming removed 5 bases from V and 5 bases from J; junction bases left unmatched: 5. Germline V gene lookup returns CDR1 MNHEY and CDR2 SVGAGI. CDR3 length equals 14 residues. CDR3: CASSRTGANEKLFF. CDR3 sequence (DNA): TGTGCCAGCAGTAGGACAGGCGCGAATGAAAAACTGTTTTTT.

In its sample, this clonotype was seen a few times. The chain couples TRBV7-9 to TRBJ2-2; possible D gene TRBD1, 6 bases. V was pared by 1 base and J by 2 bases, with 8 bases between. Germline CDR1 SEHNR, CDR2 FQNEAQ (reference sequence). The CDR3 runs 15 residues. The CDR3 protein is CASSLDRANTGELFF. As DNA, the CDR3 is TGTGCCAGCAGCTTAGACAGGGCAAACACCGGGGAGCTGTTTTTT.

This clonotype was counted ten times or more. The rearrangement uses TRBV25-1 and TRBJ2-5; D gene ambiguous. Germline V gene lookup returns CDR1 MGHDK and CDR2 SYGVNS. V dropped 3 bases and J dropped 4 bases, with 18 bases sitting between them. CDR3 length: 16 amino acids. This chain's CDR3 is CASSDRRLGIGETQYF. The CDR3 coding sequence is TGTGCCAGCAGTGATCGACGACTTGGTATCGGAGAGACCCAGTACTTC. Using reference TRBV25-1 and TRBJ2-5 for the parts outside the CDR3, the full variable domain is EADIYQTPRYLVIGTGKKITLECSQTMGHDKMYWYQQDPGMELHLIHYSYGVNSTEKGDLSSESTVSRIRTEHFPLTLESARPSHTSQYLCASSDRRLGIGETQYFGPGTRLLVL.

The chain couples TRBV6-6 to TRBJ1-1; unclear D gene. V lost 4 bases, J lost 0 bases, and 9 bases lay in between. The CDR3 is 14 residues long. Germline V gene lookup returns CDR1 MNHNY and CDR2 SVGAGI (reference sequence). The CDR3 DNA reads as TGTGCCAGCAGTTCCAGTTACGTGAACACTGAAGCTTTCTTT. It codes for CASSSSYVNTEAFF.

This clonotype has only a few counts. The V call is TRBV20-1, the J call TRBJ1-4, with D unclear. The V end lost 0 bases, the J end lost 7 bases, and 12 bases lay between the germline ends. Germline V gene lookup returns CDR1 DFQATT and CDR2 SNEGSKA (reference sequence). The CDR3 spans 14 residues. CDR3 bases: TGCAGTGCTAGAGAGCCGGAAGCGGGTGAAAAACTGTTTTTT. This codes for CSAREPEAGEKLFF.

The chain links TRBV12-3 or TRBV12-4 to TRBJ1-6; tentative D call: TRBD1 (5 bases). The CDR3 has 17 amino acids. The germline V and J ends were trimmed by 7 bases and 13 bases, with 29 bases remaining between them. CDR3 in amino acids: CASKIPGGLTGSGPLHF. Here the CDR3 DNA reads TGTGCCAGCAAGATCCCGGGGGGACTTACGGGCTCCGGGCCCCTCCACTTT.

At least ten counts were recorded for this clonotype. The chain recombines TRBV7-6 with TRBJ2-2; D unresolved. V dropped 4 bases and J dropped 7 bases, with 4 bases sitting between them. This CDR3 has 11 residues. Germline CDR1 SGHVS, CDR2 FNYEAQ. The CDR3 DNA is TGTGCCAGCAGCTGGTACGGGGAGCTGTTTTTT. The encoded protein is CASSWYGELFF.

There are a few counts of this clonotype. The rearrangement joins TRBV5-1 to TRBJ2-7; D unclear. There are 10 residues in the CDR3. The V gene lost 6 bases and the J gene lost 3 bases, with 4 bases spanning the gap. Per germline, CDR1 SGHRS and CDR2 YFSETQ. CDR3 amino acids: CASIYYEQYF. The DNA for the CDR3 is TGCGCCAGCATCTACTACGAGCAGTACTTC. The full variable domain, completed using reference TRBV5-1 and TRBJ2-7, is KAGVTQTPRYLIKTRGQQVTLSCSPISGHRSVSWYQQTPGQGLQFLFEYFSETQRNKGNFPGRFSGRQFSNSRSEMNVSTLELGDSALYLCASIYYEQYFGPGTRLTVT.

This clonotype was detected ten times or more. The chain combines TRBV20-1 with TRBJ2-7, with D perhaps TRBD1 or TRBD2 (5 bases each). This CDR3 spans 14 amino acids. Looked up from germline, CDR1 is DFQATT and CDR2 is SNEGSKA (reference sequence). The V end lost 1 base, the J end lost 5 bases, and 15 bases lay between the germline ends. The CDR3 DNA sequence: TGCAGTGCTAGAGTGGGGACCCCCGTCGACGAGCAGTACTTC. It encodes CSARVGTPVDEQYF.

The CDR3 DNA reads TGCAGCGGGAATAGGGGGGATCGGAGCCACGAGCAGTACTTC. Translation: CSGNRGDRSHEQYF. This chain joins TRBV29-1 and TRBJ2-7; D tentatively reads TRBD1 or TRBD2 (6 bases each). Germline V lookup: CDR1 SQVTM, CDR2 ANQGSEA. V was trimmed by 7 bases and J by 5 bases, leaving 21 bases between them. The CDR3 totals 14 residues.

In this sample, this clonotype turned up many times. As DNA, the CDR3 is TGTGCCACCAGCATCAGGCGAGACACCGGGGAGCTGTTTTTT. Translated: CATSIRRDTGELFF. The rearrangement uses TRBV15 and TRBJ2-2, with unresolved D. The CDR3 length is 14 residues. The germline gives CDR1 LNHNV, CDR2 YYDKDF (reference sequence). V was shortened by 4 bases and J by 3 bases, with 9 bases between the two germline ends. Together with reference TRBV15 and TRBJ2-2, the CDR3 gives the full variable domain: DAMVIQNPRYQVTQFGKPVTLSCSQTLNHNVMYWYQQKSSQAPKLLFHYYDKDFNNEADTPDNFQSRRPNTSFCFLDIRSPGLGDTAMYLCATSIRRDTGELFFGEGSRLTVL.

The chain uses TRBV6-6 and TRBJ1-1, with TRBD1 matching 7 bases. The CDR3 totals 13 residues. Germline V gives CDR1 MNHNY, CDR2 SVGAGI (reference sequence). Germline trimming cut 6 bases from V and 3 bases from J; bases unmatched to any gene: 4. In nucleotides, the CDR3 is TGTGCCAGCAGAGCAGGACAGGACACTGAAGCTTTCTTT. Translating it yields CASRAGQDTEAFF.

The chain combines TRBV4-2 with TRBJ2-7; 11 nucleotides align to TRBD2. Germline values: CDR1 LGHNA, CDR2 YNFKEQ. J was trimmed by 2 bases and V by 5 bases; bases with no gene match: 5. This CDR3 contains 15 residues. In DNA form, the CDR3 reads TGTGCCAGCAGCTCCATAGCGGGAGGGCCCTACGAGCAGTACTTC. Protein sequence: CASSSIAGGPYEQYF.